This TCR beta chain emerged from a study of vaccination and CD4 T cells after COVID-19. This clonotype was seen more than once but under ten times. Its antigen is not identified. The treatment is: approximately nine-day PBMC culture with coronavirus spike peptide pools or control peptides (ViraFEST assay). The Oncomine TCR Beta short-read assay generated sequence data from the DNA of cultured CD4+ T cells. Using its own MiXCR run on the PCR reads, TCRdb lists one record per CDR3 protein. Among about 20,000 distinct CDR3 sequences listed, approximately 50% were seen once. The CDR3 covers 14 residues. The V segment lost 2 bases and the J segment 6 bases; nucleotides outside the gene matches: 4. Looked up from germline, CDR1 is SGHTA and CDR2 is FQGNSA.

Sequencing was carried out using CD4+ T cells from blood, cultured in vitro. The receptor comes from a human donor who had recovered from COVID-19. This sequence joins TRBV7-2 and TRBJ1-5, with 7 bases matching TRBD1. The DNA for the CDR3 is TGTGCCAGCAGCTTAAGACAGGGCACTCAGCCCCAGCATTTT. It translates to CASSLRQGTQPQHF. Full variable domain (remainder filled in from reference TRBV7-2 and TRBJ1-5): GAGVSQSPSNKVTEKGKDVELRCDPISGHTALYWYRQSLGQGLEFLIYFQGNSAPDKSGLPSDRFSAERTGGSVSTLTIQRTQQEDSAVYLCASSLRQGTQPQHFGDGTRLSIL.